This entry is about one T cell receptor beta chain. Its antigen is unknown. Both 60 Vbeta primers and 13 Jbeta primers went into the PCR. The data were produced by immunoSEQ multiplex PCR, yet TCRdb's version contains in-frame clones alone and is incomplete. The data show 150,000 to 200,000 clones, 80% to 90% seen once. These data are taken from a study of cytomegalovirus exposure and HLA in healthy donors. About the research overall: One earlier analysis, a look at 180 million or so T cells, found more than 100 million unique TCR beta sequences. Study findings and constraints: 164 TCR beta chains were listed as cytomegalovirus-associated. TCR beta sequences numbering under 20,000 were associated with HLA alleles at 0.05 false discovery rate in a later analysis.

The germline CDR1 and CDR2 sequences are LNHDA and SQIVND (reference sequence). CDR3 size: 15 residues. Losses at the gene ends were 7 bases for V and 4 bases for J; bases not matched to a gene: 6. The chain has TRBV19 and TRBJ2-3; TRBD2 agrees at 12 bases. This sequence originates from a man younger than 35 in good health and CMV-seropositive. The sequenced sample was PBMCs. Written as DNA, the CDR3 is TGTGCCAGTACCCCTCTAGCGGGGGGGCCAGATACGCAGTATTTT. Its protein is CASTPLAGGPDTQYF.